This is a list of T cell receptor beta chains from one sample in a study of PD-1 blockade in classical Hodgkin lymphoma. Measured with immunoSEQ multiplex PCR; TCRdb has only the in-frame clones, and not every one. The table has 42,000 or so clones, about 88% seen once. The specimen comprised peripheral blood mononuclear cells (PBMCs), sampled before the second cycle of nivolumab. These receptor sequences come from a human donor with classical Hodgkin lymphoma. Both conserved end residues are part of each CDR3. Each record gives: J gene, clone size, D gene, V gene, CDR3 protein, CDR3 DNA. The D gene is left open where the match is weak. Size values are once, few and many counts, or a class for expanded clones, and some rows have none.

J: TRBJ2-1; size: -; D: TRBD2; V: TRBV6-4; CDR3: CASSKTSGETYNEQFF; DNA: TGTGCCAGCAGTAAAACTAGCGGCGAGACTTACAATGAGCAGTTCTTC
J: TRBJ2-1; size: -; D: TRBD1; V: TRBV29-1; CDR3: CSVVAGTGFSHEQFF; DNA: TGCAGCGTTGTAGCCGGGACAGGGTTTTCCCATGAGCAGTTCTTC
J: TRBJ1-2; size: -; D: TRBD1; V: TRBV27; CDR3: CASSLSLDRAYGYTF; DNA: TGTGCCAGCAGTTTATCGTTGGACAGGGCCTATGGCTACACCTTC
J: TRBJ2-3; size: -; D: TRBD2; V: TRBV6-9; CDR3: CASSYGLADGPDTQYF; DNA: TGTGCCAGCAGTTATGGACTAGCGGATGGCCCAGATACGCAGTATTTT
J: TRBJ1-2; size: -; D: -; V: TRBV28; CDR3: CASSPNRPRGGYTF; DNA: TGTGCCAGCAGCCCTAACAGGCCCCGGGGTGGCTACACCTTC
J: TRBJ2-7; size: few; D: TRBD2; V: TRBV2; CDR3: CASSGEGYEQYF; DNA: TGTGCCAGCAGTGGGGAGGGTTACGAGCAGTACTTC
J: TRBJ1-1; size: -; D: TRBD1; V: TRBV7-8; CDR3: CASSGRTGPANTEAFF; DNA: TGTGCCAGCAGCGGGCGGACAGGGCCGGCGAACACTGAAGCTTTCTTT
J: TRBJ1-2; size: -; D: -; V: TRBV19; CDR3: CASSRAPHYGYTF; DNA: TGTGCCAGTAGCCGGGCTCCCCACTATGGCTACACCTTC
J: TRBJ2-7; size: -; D: -; V: TRBV27; CDR3: CASSRPGLPYEQYF; DNA: TGTGCCAGCAGCCGACCGGGGCTCCCCTACGAGCAGTACTTC
J: TRBJ1-2; size: -; D: TRBD1; V: TRBV7-2; CDR3: CASSRQGEFYGYTF; DNA: TGTGCCAGCAGCCGACAGGGGGAATTCTATGGCTACACCTTC
J: TRBJ2-7; size: -; D: -; V: TRBV7-9; CDR3: CASSLANNLVAYEQYF; DNA: TGTGCCAGCAGCTTAGCTAACAACTTAGTAGCTTACGAGCAGTACTTC
J: TRBJ2-1; size: -; D: TRBD2; V: TRBV4-1; CDR3: CASSEGLAESSYNEQFF; DNA: TGCGCCAGCAGCGAGGGACTAGCGGAGAGCTCCTACAATGAGCAGTTCTTC
J: TRBJ1-5; size: -; D: -; V: TRBV19; CDR3: CASSIMAPDQPQHF; DNA: TGTGCCAGTAGTATAATGGCACCCGATCAGCCCCAGCATTTT
J: TRBJ2-1; size: -; D: -; V: TRBV5-1; CDR3: CASSSQTRSHNEQFF; DNA: TGCGCCAGCAGCTCCCAGACCAGATCTCACAATGAGCAGTTCTTC
J: TRBJ2-1; size: -; D: TRBD2; V: TRBV11-2; CDR3: CASSFLAGGLGNEQFF; DNA: TGTGCCAGCAGCTTTTTAGCGGGGGGGCTGGGGAATGAGCAGTTCTTC
J: TRBJ1-6; size: -; D: -; V: TRBV16; CDR3: CASSQSGSYNSPLHF; DNA: TGTGCCAGCAGCCAATCGGGCTCCTATAATTCACCCCTCCACTTT
J: TRBJ2-7; size: few; D: TRBD1; V: TRBV15; CDR3: CATSRGTGAAGYEQYF; DNA: TGTGCCACCAGCAGAGGGACAGGGGCTGCTGGGTACGAGCAGTACTTC
J: TRBJ2-7; size: -; D: -; V: TRBV6-6; CDR3: CASSYTPRQGYDEQYF; DNA: TGTGCCAGCAGTTACACCCCTCGGCAGGGGTACGACGAGCAGTACTTC
J: TRBJ2-1; size: -; D: -; V: TRBV19; CDR3: CATRLGYNEQFF; DNA: TGTGCCACCCGGCTTGGATACAATGAGCAGTTCTTC
J: TRBJ2-3; size: once; D: -; V: TRBV11-2; CDR3: CASSLDRPSTDTQYF; DNA: TGTGCCAGCAGCTTAGACCGACCCAGCACAGATACGCAGTATTTT
J: TRBJ2-5; size: once; D: -; V: TRBV6-1; CDR3: CASGRGPYQETQYF; DNA: TGTGCCAGTGGGCGGGGCCCCTACCAAGAGACCCAGTACTTC
J: TRBJ2-2; size: -; D: TRBD1; V: TRBV28; CDR3: CASSTPTGWNENTGELFF; DNA: TGTGCCAGCAGTACACCGACAGGGTGGAACGAGAACACCGGGGAGCTGTTTTTT
J: TRBJ2-5; size: few; D: TRBD2; V: TRBV6-6; CDR3: CASSAEGTRGETQYF; DNA: TGTGCCAGCAGTGCCGAAGGGACTAGGGGGGAGACCCAGTACTTC
J: TRBJ1-5; size: -; D: TRBD1; V: TRBV28; CDR3: CASNKGGGDQPQHF; DNA: TGTGCCAGCAATAAAGGAGGGGGCGATCAGCCCCAGCATTTT
J: TRBJ2-2; size: -; D: -; V: TRBV18; CDR3: CASSPLGSGELFF; DNA: TGTGCCAGCTCACCACTGGGGTCCGGGGAGCTGTTTTTT
J: TRBJ2-2; size: once; D: -; V: TRBV2; CDR3: CASSPGTRGTGELFF; DNA: TGTGCCAGCAGCCCGGGGACTCGTGGGACCGGGGAGCTGTTTTTT
J: TRBJ2-1; size: once; D: -; V: TRBV5-1; CDR3: CASSLGSVNNEQFF; DNA: TGCGCCAGCAGCCTCGGTAGCGTAAACAATGAGCAGTTCTTC
J: TRBJ2-1; size: few; D: -; V: TRBV5-1; CDR3: CASSLAGSHEQFF; DNA: TGCGCCAGCAGCCTTGCAGGTTCCCATGAGCAGTTCTTC
J: TRBJ2-7; size: -; D: -; V: TRBV19; CDR3: CASSIAGATYEQYF; DNA: TGTGCCAGTAGTATAGCGGGAGCCACCTACGAGCAGTACTTC
J: TRBJ1-6; size: medium-sized; D: -; V: TRBV6-1; CDR3: CASSSGPYNSPLHF; DNA: TGTGCCAGCAGTTCCGGGCCATATAATTCACCCCTCCACTTT
J: TRBJ1-5; size: few; D: TRBD1; V: TRBV19; CDR3: CASSIDWSGTGNNQPQHF; DNA: TGTGCCAGTAGTATAGATTGGTCCGGGACAGGGAACAATCAGCCCCAGCATTTT
J: TRBJ2-5; size: few; D: -; V: TRBV14; CDR3: CASSPRTGSGTQYF; DNA: TGTGCCAGCAGCCCGCGCACAGGATCGGGGACCCAGTACTTC
J: TRBJ2-3; size: -; D: TRBD2; V: TRBV19; CDR3: CARRLAGGHCTDTQYF; DNA: TGTGCCAGAAGACTAGCGGGAGGCCATTGCACAGATACGCAGTATTTT
J: TRBJ2-5; size: -; D: -; V: TRBV7-9; CDR3: CASSLGTGLYQETQYF; DNA: TGTGCCAGCAGCTTAGGCACAGGTTTGTACCAAGAGACCCAGTACTTC
J: TRBJ2-7; size: -; D: -; V: TRBV6-6; CDR3: CASSYWGDSYEQYF; DNA: TGTGCCAGCAGTTATTGGGGGGATTCCTACGAGCAGTACTTC
J: TRBJ1-5; size: -; D: TRBD1; V: TRBV18; CDR3: CASSDRTGNQPQHF; DNA: TGTGCCAGCTCGGATAGGACAGGGAATCAGCCCCAGCATTTT